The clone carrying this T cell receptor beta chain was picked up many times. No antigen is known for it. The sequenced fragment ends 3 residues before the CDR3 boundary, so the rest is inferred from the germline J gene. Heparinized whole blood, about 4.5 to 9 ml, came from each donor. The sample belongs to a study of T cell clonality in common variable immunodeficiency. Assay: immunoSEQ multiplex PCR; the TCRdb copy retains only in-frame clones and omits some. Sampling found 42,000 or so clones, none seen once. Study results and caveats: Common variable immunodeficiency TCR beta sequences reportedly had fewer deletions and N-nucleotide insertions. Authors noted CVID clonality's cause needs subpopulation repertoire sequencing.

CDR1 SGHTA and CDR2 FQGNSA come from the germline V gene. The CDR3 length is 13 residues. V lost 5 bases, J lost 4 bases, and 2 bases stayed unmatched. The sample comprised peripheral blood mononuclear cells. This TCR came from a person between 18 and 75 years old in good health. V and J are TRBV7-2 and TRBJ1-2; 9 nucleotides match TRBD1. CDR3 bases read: TGTGCCAGCAGCCCGGACAGGGGCTATGGC. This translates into CASSPDRGYG. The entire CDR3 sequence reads CASSPDRGYGYTF.